The 9 T cell receptor beta chains presented below share a single source sample, sequenced in a study of T cell repertoires in cytomegalovirus infection. Their antigens remain unidentified. TCRdb independently ran MiXCR on the reads; one entry per CDR3 protein. The sample consists of 650,000 to 900,000 distinct CDR3 sequences, about 33% of them appearing once. The starting material was cultured CD8+ T cells from PBMCs, obtained from culture after CMV antigen stimulation. The receptors here all came from a human donor in good health (CMV status not recorded). Some clones in this sample may be carry-over from other donors' samples.

This chain joins TRBV3-1 and TRBJ1-5; no clear D gene. The ends were cut back, 4 bases at V and 5 bases at J, with 9 bases in the middle. In germline, CDR1 is LGHDT, CDR2 YNNKEL (reference sequence). The CDR3 length is 13 residues. CDR3 loop: CASSPLGDQPQHF. In nucleotides, the CDR3 is TGTGCCAGCAGCCCTCTCGGCGATCAGCCCCAGCATTTT.

The chain employs TRBV11-1 and TRBJ2-1; 9 bases are shared with TRBD2. This CDR3 region has 16 residues. Germline values: CDR1 SGHAT, CDR2 FQDESV (reference sequence). The V gene end was trimmed by 2 bases and the J gene end by 4 bases; junction bases not matched to a gene: 6. The CDR3 protein is CASSLSASGEYNEQFF. The DNA of the CDR3 is TGTGCCAGCAGCTTAAGCGCTAGCGGGGAGTACAATGAGCAGTTCTTC.

This clonotype was observed many times. This rearrangement joins TRBV7-6 to TRBJ1-1; a possible D gene is TRBD1 (6 bases). This CDR3 has 15 amino acids. The germline V gene encodes CDR1 SGHVS and CDR2 FNYEAQ. Trimming took off 1 base at V and 1 base at J, with 10 bases between the two ends. The CDR3 loop is CASSLDGGQNTEAFF. Here the CDR3 DNA reads TGTGCCAGCAGCTTAGATGGGGGCCAGAACACTGAAGCTTTCTTT.

Many counts were recorded for this clonotype. The chain uses TRBV7-6 and TRBJ2-1; D is unresolved. Per germline, CDR1 SGHVS and CDR2 FNYEAQ. The CDR3 is 18 residues long. V lost 1 base and J lost 0, with 16 bases in between. The CDR3 DNA sequence: TGTGCCAGCAGCTTAGTCCTACCTAGTGAGAGCTCCTACAATGAGCAGTTCTTC. Its translation: CASSLVLPSESSYNEQFF.

A word on this clonotype: The junction shows a germline mismatch at one end, possibly a read error. The rearrangement joins TRBV7-9 to TRBJ2-5; D is undetermined. The length of the CDR3 is 16 residues. Germline-derived CDR1 and CDR2 are SEHNR and FQNEAQ (reference sequence). CDR3 bases: TGTGCCAGCTGCTTAGGTCCGGACGGGTTCCAAGAGACCCAGTACTTC. It specifies CASCLGPDGFQETQYF.

This clonotype was observed a few times. CDR3 sequence reads: CASSMNSGTGGSRTNYGYTF. The DNA for the CDR3 is TGTGCCAGTAGTATGAACTCCGGGACAGGGGGATCTCGGACTAACTATGGCTACACCTTC. The J gene is TRBJ1-2, the V gene TRBV19; 11 bases line up with TRBD1. The ends lost 3 bases at V and 0 bases at J; junction bases unmatched: 15. The germline V gene has CDR1 LNHDA and CDR2 SQIVND (reference sequence). The CDR3 is 20 amino acids.

J is TRBJ2-1 and V is TRBV7-9; TRBD2 is a possible D gene (6 bases). Per the germline V gene, CDR1 is SEHNR and CDR2 is FQNEAQ (reference sequence). Between the trimmed V and J ends, which lost 3 bases and 8 bases, there was a span of 17 bases. The CDR3 consists of 15 residues. CDR3 bases: TGTGCCAGCAGCTTTCATGGGGGGAAAGTCGATGAGCAGTTCTTC. Translated: CASSFHGGKVDEQFF.

The chain combines TRBV25-1 with TRBJ1-1; D is unclear. The CDR3 spans 14 residues. V was clipped by 6 bases and J by 2 bases, with 13 bases between them. Per the germline V gene, CDR1 is MGHDK and CDR2 is SYGVNS. The CDR3 loop reads CASSPATENTEAFF. The CDR3 DNA reads TGTGCCAGCAGCCCGGCCACAGAAAACACTGAAGCTTTCTTT.

CDR3 residues: CASSGSRTSLIQETQYF. CDR3 DNA: TGTGCCAGCAGCGGCAGCCGGACATCCCTAATCCAAGAGACCCAGTACTTC. The V and J genes are TRBV7-4 and TRBJ2-5; a possible D gene is TRBD1 (5 bases). V gave up 5 bases and J gave up 1 base, with 20 bases separating them. The CDR3 runs to 17 residues. Germline CDR1 and CDR2: SGHVT and SQSDAQ.